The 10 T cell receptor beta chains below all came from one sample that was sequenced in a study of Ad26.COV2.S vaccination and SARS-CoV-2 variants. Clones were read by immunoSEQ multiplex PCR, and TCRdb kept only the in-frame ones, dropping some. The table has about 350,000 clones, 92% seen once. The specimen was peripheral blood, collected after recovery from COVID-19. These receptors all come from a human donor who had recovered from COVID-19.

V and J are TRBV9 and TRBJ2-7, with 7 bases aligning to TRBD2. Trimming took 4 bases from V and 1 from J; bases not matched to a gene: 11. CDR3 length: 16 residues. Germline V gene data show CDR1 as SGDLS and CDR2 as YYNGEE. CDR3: CASSPSFGGRSYEQYF. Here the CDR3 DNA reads TGTGCCAGCAGCCCGTCGTTCGGGGGGAGGTCCTACGAGCAGTACTTC.

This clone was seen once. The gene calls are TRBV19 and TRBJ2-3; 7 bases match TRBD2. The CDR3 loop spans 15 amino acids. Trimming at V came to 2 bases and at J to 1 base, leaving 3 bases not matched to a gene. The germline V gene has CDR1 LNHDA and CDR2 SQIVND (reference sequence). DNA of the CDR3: TGTGCCAGTAGTATATATCTAGCGGGCACAGATACGCAGTATTTT. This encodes CASSIYLAGTDTQYF. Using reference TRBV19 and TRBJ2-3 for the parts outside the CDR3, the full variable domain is DGGITQSPKYLFRKEGQNVTLSCEQNLNHDAMYWYRQDPGQGLRLIYYSQIVNDFQKGDIAEGYSVSREKKESFPLTVTSAQKNPTAFYLCASSIYLAGTDTQYFGPGTRLTVL.

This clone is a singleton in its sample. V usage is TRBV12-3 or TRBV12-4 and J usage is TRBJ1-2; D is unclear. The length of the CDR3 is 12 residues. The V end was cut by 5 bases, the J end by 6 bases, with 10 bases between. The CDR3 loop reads CASSGIGDGYTF. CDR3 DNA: TGTGCCAGCAGTGGGATTGGAGATGGCTACACCTTC.

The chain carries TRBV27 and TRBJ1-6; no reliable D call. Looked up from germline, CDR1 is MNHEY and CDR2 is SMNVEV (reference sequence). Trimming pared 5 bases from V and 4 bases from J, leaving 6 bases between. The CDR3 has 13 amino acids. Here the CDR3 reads CASSTAYNSPLHF. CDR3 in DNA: TGTGCCAGCAGTACAGCGTATAATTCACCCCTCCACTTT.

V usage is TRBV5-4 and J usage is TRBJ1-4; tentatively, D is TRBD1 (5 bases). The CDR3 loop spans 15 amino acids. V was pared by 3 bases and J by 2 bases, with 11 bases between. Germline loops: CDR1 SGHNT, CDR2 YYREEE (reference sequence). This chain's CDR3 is CASSSAGGTNEKLFF. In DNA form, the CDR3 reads TGTGCCAGCAGCTCTGCGGGGGGGACTAATGAAAAACTGTTTTTT.

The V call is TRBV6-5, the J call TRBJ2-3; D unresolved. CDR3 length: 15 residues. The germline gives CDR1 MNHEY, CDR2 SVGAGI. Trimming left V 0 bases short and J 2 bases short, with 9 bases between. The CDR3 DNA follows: TGTGCCAGCAGTTACTCTTTCTGGCCCACAGATACGCAGTATTTT. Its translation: CASSYSFWPTDTQYF.

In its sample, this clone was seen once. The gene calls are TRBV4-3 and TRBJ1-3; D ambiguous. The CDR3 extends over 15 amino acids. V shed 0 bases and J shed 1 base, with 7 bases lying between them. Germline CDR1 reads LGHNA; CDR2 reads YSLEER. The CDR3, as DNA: TGCGCCAGCAGCCAAGACCGTGTTTCTGGAAACACCATATATTTT. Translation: CASSQDRVSGNTIYF.

CDR3 nucleotide sequence: TGTGCCAGCAGTTGGGACAGTAACTATGGCTACACCTTC. It specifies CASSWDSNYGYTF. This rearrangement joins TRBV12-3 or TRBV12-4 to TRBJ1-2, with 7 nucleotides matching TRBD1. The CDR3 is made up of 13 amino acids. Losses at the gene ends were 4 bases for V and 1 base for J; bases not matched to a gene: 0.

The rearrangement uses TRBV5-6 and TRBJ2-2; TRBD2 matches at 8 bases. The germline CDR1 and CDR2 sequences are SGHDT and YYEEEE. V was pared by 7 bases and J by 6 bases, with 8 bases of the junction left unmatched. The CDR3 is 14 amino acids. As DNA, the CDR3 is TGTGCCAGCGTCCGGCGGGGGGTGGCCGGGGAGCTGTTTTTT. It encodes CASVRRGVAGELFF.

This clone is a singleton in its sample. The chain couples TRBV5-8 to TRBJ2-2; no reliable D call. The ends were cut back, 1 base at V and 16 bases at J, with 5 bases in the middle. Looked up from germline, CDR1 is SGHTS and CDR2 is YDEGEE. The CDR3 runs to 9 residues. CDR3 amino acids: CASSLSRFF. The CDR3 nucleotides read TGTGCCAGCAGCTTGTCTAGGTTTTTT.